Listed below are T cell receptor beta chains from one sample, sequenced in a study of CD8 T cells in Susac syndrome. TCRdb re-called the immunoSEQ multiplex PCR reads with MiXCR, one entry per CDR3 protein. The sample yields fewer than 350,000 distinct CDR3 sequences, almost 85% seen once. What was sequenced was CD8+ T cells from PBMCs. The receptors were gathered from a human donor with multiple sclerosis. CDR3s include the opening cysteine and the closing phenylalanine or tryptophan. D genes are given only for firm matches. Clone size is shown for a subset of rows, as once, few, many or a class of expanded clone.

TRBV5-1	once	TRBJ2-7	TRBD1	TGCGCCAGTTCAGGGGGACGATTTAGCGAGCAGTACTTC	CASSGGRFSEQYF
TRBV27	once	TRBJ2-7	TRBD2	TGTGCCAGCAGTTTATACCGGGGGGGAACGGTATCCTACGAGCAGTACTTC	CASSLYRGGTVSYEQYF
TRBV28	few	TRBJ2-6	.	TGTGCCAGCAGTTTGAGCTCTGGGGCCAACGTCCTGACTTTC	CASSLSSGANVLTF
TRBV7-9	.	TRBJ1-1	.	TGTGCCAGCAGCCGCGAGACCGGGATGAACACTGAAGCTTTCTTT	CASSRETGMNTEAFF
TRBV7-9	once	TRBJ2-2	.	TGTGCCAGCAGCTCGACAGCGCACGCGAACACCGGGGAGCTGTTTTTT	CASSSTAHANTGELFF
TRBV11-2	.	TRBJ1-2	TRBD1	TGTGCCAGCAGCCCAGGGACAGGTGGGCTTGCTAACTATGGCTACACCTTC	CASSPGTGGLANYGYTF
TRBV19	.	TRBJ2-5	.	TGTGCCAGTATGCGAGCAGGCCAAGAGACCCAGTACTTC	CASMRAGQETQYF
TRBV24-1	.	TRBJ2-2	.	TGTGCCACCAGTGACTTCTTGTCGGAGGGCTCTTGGGCCGGGGAGCTGTTTTTT	CATSDFLSEGSWAGELFF
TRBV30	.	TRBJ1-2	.	TGTGCCTGGAGTGTGGGGGGCGGCGGGAACTATGGCTACACCTTC	CAWSVGGGGNYGYTF
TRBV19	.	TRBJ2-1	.	TGTGCCAGTACTCCATCGACAAGCCCGCAGTACAATGAGCAGTTCTTC	CASTPSTSPQYNEQFF
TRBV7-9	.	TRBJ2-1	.	TGTGCCAGCAGCTTAGGGACACCGAGCTCCTACAATGAGCAGTTCTTC	CASSLGTPSSYNEQFF
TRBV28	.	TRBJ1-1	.	TGTGCCAGCAGTTTATTTGGGCTATCCATGAACACTGAAGCTTTCTTT	CASSLFGLSMNTEAFF
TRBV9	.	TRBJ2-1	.	TGTGCCAGCAGCGGGCAGGGGACCCCCTACAATGAGCAGTTCTTC	CASSGQGTPYNEQFF
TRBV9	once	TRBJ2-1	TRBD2	TGTGCCAGCAGCTCCTGGACTAGCTCCTACAATGAGCAGTTCTTC	CASSSWTSSYNEQFF
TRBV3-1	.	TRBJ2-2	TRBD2	TGTGCCAGCAGCCAAGCACTAGCGGAAATAAACACCGGGGAGCTGTTTTTT	CASSQALAEINTGELFF
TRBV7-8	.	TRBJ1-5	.	TGTGCCAGCAGCTTAGCGTCCAGGGTTGATCAGCCCCAGCATTTT	CASSLASRVDQPQHF
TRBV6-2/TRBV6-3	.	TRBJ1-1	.	TGTGCCAGCAGTTACCTCGGGAGGAACACTGAAGCTTTCTTT	CASSYLGRNTEAFF
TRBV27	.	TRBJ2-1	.	TGTGCCAGCAGCTCTGGGCCGACCCCCCATGAGCAGTTCTTC	CASSSGPTPHEQFF
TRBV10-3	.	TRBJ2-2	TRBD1	TGTGCCATGGGACAGGGGAACACCGGGGAGCTGTTTTTT	CAMGQGNTGELFF
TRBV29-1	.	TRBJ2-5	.	TGCAGCGTTGAAGGGACCTCTCTGGAGACCCAGTACTTC	CSVEGTSLETQYF
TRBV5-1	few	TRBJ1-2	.	TGCGCCAGCAGATTCGACAGCTTTTATGGCTACACCTTC	CASRFDSFYGYTF
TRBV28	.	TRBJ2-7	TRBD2	TGTGCCAGCAGTTTAGGCCTTGAGACTAGCGGGAGTGGTTACGAGCAGTACTTC	CASSLGLETSGSGYEQYF
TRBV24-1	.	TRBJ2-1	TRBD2	TGTGCCACCAGTGACCCCGTGCTGCGGGAGGGCCACACTGAGCAGTTCTTC	CATSDPVLREGHTEQFF
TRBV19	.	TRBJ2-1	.	TGTGCCAGTAGTCCCGAGCACAGGGCGCTTTACAATGAGCAGTTCTTC	CASSPEHRALYNEQFF
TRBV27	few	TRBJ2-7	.	TGTGCCAGCAGTTCCCTTTTGGGGGACTACGAGCAGTACTTC	CASSSLLGDYEQYF
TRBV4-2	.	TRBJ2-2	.	TGTGCCAGCAGCCCCCCTCGGGGGGCGAGAACCGGGGAGCTGTTTTTT	CASSPPRGARTGELFF
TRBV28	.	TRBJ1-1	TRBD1	TGTGCCAGCAGGGTCGGACAGGGGTTCACTGAAGCTTTCTTT	CASRVGQGFTEAFF